A selection of T cell receptor beta chains follows, all from one sample in a study of PD-1 blockade in classical Hodgkin lymphoma. Clones were read by immunoSEQ multiplex PCR, and TCRdb kept only the in-frame ones, dropping some. The table has tens of thousands of clones, approximately 78% seen once; the top ten hold roughly 13%. The sample in question was peripheral blood mononuclear cells (PBMCs), obtained at baseline. All receptors derive from a human donor with classical Hodgkin lymphoma. The conserved cysteine and the conserved F or W are not part of the CDR3 here. D genes are given only for firm matches.

ASSQVTSGPYEQY,TRBJ2-7,13,TRBV4-3,TRBD2
ASSVSHLNTEAF,TRBJ1-1,12,TRBV7-9,NA
ASSPIGDGGSPLH,TRBJ1-6,13,TRBV18,NA
ASSPRGGGAHEQY,TRBJ2-7,13,TRBV6-5,NA
ASSLALKGVLAADTQY,TRBJ2-3,16,TRBV7-2,TRBD2
ASSVGGGTGELF,TRBJ2-2,12,TRBV9,TRBD2
ASNPPSGPGSDTQY,TRBJ2-3,14,TRBV7-9,NA
ASGLARMPQRPTDTQY,TRBJ2-3,16,TRBV12-5,NA
ASSATRALGVADTQY,TRBJ2-3,15,TRBV9,NA
ASSLGTGVTPGWQETQY,TRBJ2-5,17,TRBV4-3,TRBD1
SAEGPNTGELF,TRBJ2-2,11,TRBV29-1,NA
ASSPGRLTSSGNTIY,TRBJ1-3,15,TRBV4-1,NA
ASSKGEPTGELF,TRBJ2-2,12,TRBV19,NA
SASAGSQY,TRBJ2-5,8,TRBV20-1,NA
ASSLGDSFYSNQPQH,TRBJ1-5,15,TRBV7-2,NA
ASSQGWGYT,TRBJ1-2,9,TRBV4-3,NA
ASSYSETQY,TRBJ2-5,9,TRBV6-5,NA
ASSVGGGLPQH,TRBJ1-5,11,TRBV9,NA
ASRSSGVHLNSPLH,TRBJ1-6,14,TRBV4-1,NA
SVEDRQGYTEAF,TRBJ1-1,12,TRBV29-1,NA
TSSRGGEGETQY,TRBJ2-5,12,TRBV1,NA
ASIGLLGHEQF,TRBJ2-1,11,TRBV7-2,NA
ASSSIPGTAAFGEQF,TRBJ2-1,15,TRBV7-2,TRBD1
ASSLVRQNEAF,TRBJ1-1,11,TRBV7-2,NA
ASRGIQGQGAYGYT,TRBJ1-2,14,TRBV19,TRBD1
ASSLVGASTDTQY,TRBJ2-3,13,TRBV5-4,NA
ASSLGQYNEQF,TRBJ2-1,11,TRBV5-5,NA
ASSLREETQY,TRBJ2-5,10,TRBV11-2,NA
ASSIGWEGTQY,TRBJ2-5,11,TRBV19,NA
ASSRREGFPYEQY,TRBJ2-7,13,TRBV7-2,NA
ASSSPDNSPLH,TRBJ1-6,11,TRBV7-9,NA
ASSLGGGGEAF,TRBJ1-1,11,TRBV27,NA
SVQGATDTQY,TRBJ2-3,10,TRBV29-1,TRBD1
ASSSRTNTYEQY,TRBJ2-7,12,TRBV7-9,NA
ASSEGIWGSPLH,TRBJ1-6,12,TRBV6-1,NA
ASSQVGRGNTEAF,TRBJ1-1,13,TRBV4-1,NA
ASSSGTGGEQY,TRBJ2-7,11,TRBV5-1,TRBD1
ASRRLADYEQY,TRBJ2-7,11,TRBV2,TRBD2
ASSSGTGRNQPQH,TRBJ1-5,13,TRBV5-4,TRBD1
ASSESTLPAGGKGGNTIY,TRBJ1-3,18,TRBV10-2,NA
ASSQAGTGANTGELF,TRBJ2-2,15,TRBV4-2,TRBD1
ASSIGGTDFNYGYT,TRBJ1-2,14,TRBV19,TRBD1
ASSSLPPNTEAF,TRBJ1-1,12,TRBV5-1,NA
AISEGSGGYT,TRBJ1-2,10,TRBV10-3,NA
ASSGRTSGTDTQY,TRBJ2-3,13,TRBV10-2,TRBD2
ASSQDVGRNTEAF,TRBJ1-1,13,TRBV14,NA
ASSQYDPITEAF,TRBJ1-1,12,TRBV14,NA
ASSEGGEKLF,TRBJ1-4,10,TRBV6-1,NA
ASTDRRDTQY,TRBJ2-3,10,TRBV6-5,TRBD1
ASSRGLTYEQY,TRBJ2-7,11,TRBV9,TRBD2